The 27 T cell receptor beta chains listed next were all sequenced from one sample in a study of early T cells in non-severe SARS-CoV-2 infection. One entry per CDR3 protein, called by TCRdb with MiXCR from the 5' RACE reads. Among about 68,000 distinct CDR3 sequences, roughly 11% were seen once, and the ten largest hold 6.4%. Sequenced material: whole blood. Receptors were obtained from an adult who was a healthcare worker with PCR-confirmed SARS-CoV-2 infection or an uninfected control (not recorded which).

This clonotype was observed many times. The chain recombines TRBV20-1 with TRBJ2-7; possibly TRBD1 for D (7 bases). V gave up 7 bases and J gave up 2 bases, with 12 bases separating them. Germline V lookup: CDR1 DFQATT, CDR2 SNEGSKA (reference sequence). This CDR3 is built from 12 residues. Here the CDR3 DNA reads TGCAGTGTCGCGGGACAGACCTACGAGCAGTACTTC. Its protein product is CSVAGQTYEQYF.

V is TRBV20-1 and J is TRBJ2-7, with 10 bases aligning to TRBD2. Germline CDR1 reads DFQATT; CDR2 reads SNEGSKA (reference sequence). With 6 bases clipped from V and 1 base from J, the junction kept 3 bases outside the gene matches. CDR3 size: 13 residues. CDR3 nucleotides: TGCAGTGCAATAGCGGGAGGATCCTACGAGCAGTACTTC. Residues: CSAIAGGSYEQYF.

This clonotype was detected only a few times. The chain uses TRBV2 and TRBJ2-7; possible D gene TRBD2, 6 bases. V lost 1 base, J lost 2 bases, and 12 bases lay in between. The CDR3 runs 15 residues. The V gene's germline CDR1 is SNHLY and CDR2 FYNNEI. CDR3 residues: CASSEGWGGAYEQYF. For the CDR3, the DNA is TGTGCCAGCAGTGAAGGTTGGGGAGGAGCCTACGAGCAGTACTTC.

This CDR3 is CASSTGASGMYEQYF. The DNA of the CDR3 is TGTGCCAGCAGCACCGGGGCTAGCGGTATGTACGAGCAGTACTTC. V usage is TRBV7-6 and J usage is TRBJ2-7; 7 bases align to TRBD2. After removal of 5 bases from V and 4 bases from J, the junction contained 11 bases not matched to a gene. Per the germline V gene, CDR1 is SGHVS and CDR2 is FNYEAQ. The length of the CDR3 is 15 residues.

This clonotype was seen ten or more times. The chain uses TRBV10-1 and TRBJ2-2; D is ambiguous. CDR1 and CDR2 (germline): WNHNN, SYGVQD (reference sequence). Trimming stripped 4 bases from V and 1 base from J, with 10 bases between. The CDR3 extends over 15 amino acids. Here the CDR3 reads CASSADTLNTGELFF. The CDR3, as DNA: TGCGCCAGCAGTGCCGACACCCTGAACACCGGGGAGCTGTTTTTT.

The sample holds many counts of this clonotype. The chain carries TRBV12-3 or TRBV12-4 and TRBJ1-5, with D uncertain. V lost 6 bases and J lost 1, with 10 bases in between. The CDR3 is made up of 14 amino acids. The CDR3 sequence: CASSRGLSNQPQHF. DNA for the CDR3: TGTGCCAGCAGCCGCGGACTGAGCAATCAGCCCCAGCATTTT.

The chain has TRBV11-2 and TRBJ2-2; D not certain. In germline, CDR1 is SGHAT, CDR2 FQNNGV. This CDR3 has 16 amino acids. Trimming stripped 4 bases from V and 0 bases from J, with 12 bases between. The CDR3 DNA is TGTGCCAGCAGCTCGATTGGACGGTCGAACACCGGGGAGCTGTTTTTT. Translating it yields CASSSIGRSNTGELFF. Full variable domain (rest looked up from reference TRBV11-2 and TRBJ2-2): EAGVAQSPRYKIIEKRQSVAFWCNPISGHATLYWYQQILGQGPKLLIQFQNNGVVDDSQLPKDRFSAERLKGVDSTLKIQPAKLEDSAVYLCASSSIGRSNTGELFFGEGSRLTVL.

V usage is TRBV12-3 or TRBV12-4 and J usage is TRBJ2-3, with TRBD2 matching over 9 bases. The CDR3 length is 17 residues. Losses at the gene ends were 5 bases for V and 0 bases for J; bases not matched to a gene: 9. The CDR3 bases are TGTGCCAGCAGTAGCGCACTAGCGGGCCCCAGCACAGATACGCAGTATTTT. Its translation: CASSSALAGPSTDTQYF.

The CDR3, as DNA: TGCGCCAGCAGCTTGGAGGAATCCCGCACAGATACGCAGTATTTT. Translation gives CASSLEESRTDTQYF. The chain employs TRBV5-1 and TRBJ2-3; D gene ambiguous. Germline loops: CDR1 SGHRS, CDR2 YFSETQ. This CDR3 has 15 amino acids. Trimming removed 0 bases at V and 1 base at J, with 9 bases between. The whole variable domain, filled in from reference TRBV5-1 and TRBJ2-3, reads KAGVTQTPRYLIKTRGQQVTLSCSPISGHRSVSWYQQTPGQGLQFLFEYFSETQRNKGNFPGRFSGRQFSNSRSEMNVSTLELGDSALYLCASSLEESRTDTQYFGPGTRLTVL.

The genes are TRBV7-9 and TRBJ2-7; 8 bases agree with TRBD1. The CDR3 loop spans 14 amino acids. V shed 8 bases and J 5 bases; nucleotides not matched to a gene: 11. Germline V lookup: CDR1 SEHNR, CDR2 FQNEAQ (reference sequence). CDR3 loop: CASSRTGPLNEQYF. For the CDR3, the DNA is TGTGCCAGCTCCAGGACAGGGCCTCTAAACGAGCAGTACTTC.

This clonotype was seen many times. The chain links TRBV27 to TRBJ1-4; D possibly corresponds to TRBD1 (6 bases). V gave up 5 bases and J gave up 10 bases, with 17 bases separating them. Germline V gene lookup returns CDR1 MNHEY and CDR2 SMNVEV (reference sequence). The CDR3 is 14 residues long. The CDR3 DNA sequence: TGTGCCAGCAGTCCGACAGGAAGGTTGGGAAAACTGTTTTTT. It yields the protein CASSPTGRLGKLFF.

CDR3 residues: CASSPLRLAGTDTQYF. CDR3 nucleotide sequence: TGTGCCAGCAGCCCCTTACGGTTAGCGGGCACAGATACGCAGTATTTT. This chain uses TRBV5-8 with TRBJ2-3; D might be TRBD2 (6 bases). V lost 4 bases and J 1 base, leaving 16 bases between the germline ends. CDR1 and CDR2 (germline): SGHTS, YDEGEE. The CDR3 loop spans 16 amino acids.

This CDR3 reads CASSQGQGRSYEQYF. The CDR3 region has the DNA TGTGCCAGCAGCCAAGGACAGGGACGCTCCTACGAGCAGTACTTC. The chain uses TRBV3-1 and TRBJ2-7; 7 bases agree with TRBD1. This CDR3 contains 15 residues. The V gene's germline CDR1 is LGHDT and CDR2 YNNKEL (reference sequence). With V trimmed by 1 base and J by 0 bases, 3 bases remained unmatched.

This clonotype was observed a handful of times. The chain carries TRBV29-1 and TRBJ2-3; D might be TRBD1 or TRBD2, each matching 5 bases. From germline, CDR1 is SQVTM and CDR2 ANQGSEA. V lost 6 bases and J 11 bases, leaving 24 bases between the germline ends. The CDR3 totals 14 residues. The CDR3 region is CSVAPRDATVGQYF. Written as DNA, the CDR3 is TGCAGCGTGGCCCCCCGGGACGCTACCGTTGGGCAGTATTTT.

V is TRBV11-2 and J is TRBJ2-7, with D possibly TRBD1 on 5 matching bases. The CDR3 is made up of 13 amino acids. Trimming shortened V by 5 bases and J by 4 bases, and 12 bases separated the two germline ends. Germline V gene data show CDR1 as SGHAT and CDR2 as FQNNGV. CDR3 sequence: CASSPRTGYEQYF. CDR3 nucleotide sequence: TGTGCCAGCAGCCCCAGAACAGGATACGAGCAGTACTTC.

The V gene is TRBV27, the J gene TRBJ1-2; D uncertain. The length of the CDR3 is 15 residues. With 5 bases removed from V and 0 bases from J, the gap between germline ends came to 13 bases. Looked up from germline, CDR1 is MNHEY and CDR2 is SMNVEV (reference sequence). The chain's CDR3 is CASSQFNVANYGYTF. Here the CDR3 DNA reads TGTGCCAGCAGTCAATTCAACGTAGCTAACTATGGCTACACCTTC.

In its sample, this clonotype was seen many times. The chain carries TRBV3-1 and TRBJ2-3; 7 bases line up with TRBD1. Germline trimming cut 3 bases from V and 4 bases from J; bases unmatched to any gene: 10. Germline assignment: CDR1 LGHDT and CDR2 YNNKEL (reference sequence). CDR3 size: 16 residues. Here the CDR3 reads CASSHGPGQKSDTQYF. CDR3 in DNA: TGTGCCAGCAGCCACGGCCCGGGACAGAAGTCAGATACGCAGTATTTT.

This clonotype has a handful of counts. The rearrangement uses TRBV9 and TRBJ2-5; TRBD2 matches at 10 bases. The CDR3 covers 17 residues. The germline V gene encodes CDR1 SGDLS and CDR2 YYNGEE. J was trimmed by 5 bases and V by 0 bases; bases with no gene match: 10. This CDR3 is CASSVVGSGRPWETQYF. The CDR3 coding sequence is TGTGCCAGCAGCGTAGTTGGTAGCGGGAGGCCCTGGGAGACCCAGTACTTC.

This chain joins TRBV7-2 and TRBJ2-1, with D perhaps matching TRBD1 or TRBD2 (6 bases each). In germline, CDR1 is SGHTA, CDR2 FQGNSA. The CDR3 sequence is 16 residues long. The V and J ends lost 5 bases and 0 bases respectively, with 14 bases between them. The CDR3 region has the DNA TGTGCCAGCAGCCCATTCGGGGGCGGCTCCTACAATGAGCAGTTCTTC. This encodes CASSPFGGGSYNEQFF.

The V gene is TRBV5-4, the J gene TRBJ2-5; D not certain. The germline CDR1 and CDR2 sequences are SGHNT and YYREEE (reference sequence). This CDR3 is built from 15 residues. The V end was cut by 3 bases, the J end by 4 bases, with 16 bases between. CDR3 in DNA: TGTGCCAGCAGCTCCCCGGCAGGTTGGGGAGAGACCCAGTACTTC. Encoded protein: CASSSPAGWGETQYF.

This chain connects TRBV10-1 to TRBJ2-2; the D gene is possibly TRBD2 (5 bases). V lost 6 bases, J lost 6 bases, and 11 bases lay in between. Germline CDR1 is WNHNN and CDR2 is SYGVQD (reference sequence). The CDR3 has 13 amino acids. The CDR3 DNA reads TGCGCCAGCAGCGCGACGGAGGCCGGGGAGCTGTTTTTT. Translating it yields CASSATEAGELFF.

The chain combines TRBV20-1 with TRBJ2-7; D unclear. Germline V gives CDR1 DFQATT, CDR2 SNEGSKA (reference sequence). V dropped 1 base and J dropped 1 base, with 8 bases sitting between them. This CDR3 contains 13 residues. The CDR3 loop is CSARAAKSYEQYF. The CDR3 nucleotides read TGCAGTGCTAGAGCCGCCAAGTCCTACGAGCAGTACTTC.

The sample holds many counts of this clonotype. This chain links TRBV11-2 with TRBJ1-3; D is unclear. The V gene's germline CDR1 is SGHAT and CDR2 FQNNGV. The CDR3 runs 15 residues. Deletions cut 4 bases from V and 4 bases from J, with 14 bases between. The CDR3 reads CASSSGGSPGNTIYF. The CDR3 nucleotides read TGTGCCAGCAGCTCAGGAGGTAGTCCCGGAAACACCATATATTTT.

The chain uses TRBV6-1 and TRBJ2-5; 11 bases agree with TRBD2. With 4 bases clipped from V and 5 bases from J, the junction kept 0 bases outside the gene matches. CDR3 size: 13 residues. The germline CDR1 and CDR2 sequences are MNHNS and SASEGT. The CDR3 protein is CASSASGRETQYF. DNA for the CDR3: TGTGCCAGCAGTGCTAGCGGGAGGGAGACCCAGTACTTC.

This clonotype was seen only a few times. V and J are TRBV2 and TRBJ2-3; D not resolved. This CDR3 is built from 13 residues. Germline assignment: CDR1 SNHLY and CDR2 FYNNEI. V was shortened by 10 bases and J by 2 bases, with 13 bases between the two germline ends. The CDR3 nucleotides read TGTGCCAACCTCCGCGAGAACACAGATACGCAGTATTTT. It codes for CANLRENTDTQYF. The entire variable domain, with the rest obtained from reference TRBV2 and TRBJ2-3, is as follows: EPEVTQTPSHQVTQMGQEVILRCVPISNHLYFYWYRQILGQKVEFLVSFYNNEISEKSEIFDDQFSVERPDGSNFTLKIRSTKLEDSAMYFCANLRENTDTQYFGPGTRLTVL.

The CDR3 sequence is CASSKGGPGYEQYF. The CDR3 bases are TGTGCCAGCAGCAAAGGGGGGCCCGGCTACGAGCAGTACTTC. V usage is TRBV21-1 and J usage is TRBJ2-7; TRBD1 is the table's D call and was not checked against the DNA. TRBV21-1 is designated a pseudogene. The CDR3 runs 14 residues.

In this sample, this clonotype turned up a few times. One end of the junction is discordant with germline, which a read error may explain. CDR3 DNA sequence: TGTGTCAGCTCACCGGGCAGTAATGAGCAGTTCTTC. Residues: CVSSPGSNEQFF. The gene calls are TRBV18 and TRBJ2-1; D is uncertain. CDR1 KGHSH and CDR2 LQKENI come from the germline V gene. The CDR3 length is 12 residues.